A single sample gave rise to the 19 T cell receptor beta chains below, sequenced in a study of read filtering for tumor transcriptome and immune sequencing. Molecular barcoded adaptors covering alpha/delta and beta/gamma chains were used on 400 ng RNA. TCRdb re-analysed the reads in MiXCR, keeping a single row per CDR3 protein. Here the sample spans some 80,000 distinct CDR3 sequences, about 12% being singletons. What was sequenced was a population of CD138-negative cells sorted from bone marrow. The receptor set was obtained from a donor at least 40 years old with multiple myeloma.

This clonotype was seen ten or more times. This chain uses TRBV9 with TRBJ2-1; 8 bases agree with TRBD2. J was trimmed by 1 base and V by 4 bases; bases with no gene match: 7. The CDR3 extends over 16 amino acids. Germline CDR1 is SGDLS and CDR2 is YYNGEE. This chain's CDR3 is CASSPHSGISYNEQFF. As DNA, the CDR3 is TGTGCCAGCAGCCCCCATAGCGGGATTTCCTACAATGAGCAGTTCTTC.

The chain carries TRBV2 and TRBJ2-7, with unresolved D. This CDR3 has 15 residues. Germline V CDR1 and CDR2: SNHLY, FYNNEI. The ends were cut back, 4 bases at V and 5 bases at J, with 18 bases in the middle. This chain's CDR3 is CASSVDRPESDEQYF. The CDR3 DNA is TGTGCCAGCAGTGTCGACCGACCGGAGAGCGACGAGCAGTACTTC.

On this clonotype: A read error is possible here, since a much larger clone lies one base away. The chain uses TRBV5-1 and TRBJ2-3; the D is unclear. Between the trimmed V and J ends, which lost 7 bases and 1 base, there was a span of 7 bases. CDR3 length: 12 amino acids. Germline CDR1 reads SGHRS; CDR2 reads YFSETQ. The CDR3 bases are TGCGCCAGCGGCGAGGGCACAGATACGCAGTATTTT. Amino acid sequence: CASGEGTDTQYF. Full variable domain (remainder filled in from reference TRBV5-1 and TRBJ2-3): KAGVTQTPRYLIKTRGQQVTLSCSPISGHRSVSWYQQTPGQGLQFLFEYFSETQRNKGNFPGRFSGRQFSNSRSEMNVSTLELGDSALYLCASGEGTDTQYFGPGTRLTVL.

This clonotype was counted ten times or more. This rearrangement joins TRBV2 to TRBJ2-5, with D uncertain. The CDR3 length is 10 residues. From germline, CDR1 is SNHLY and CDR2 FYNNEI. Trimming removed 4 bases at V and 5 bases at J, with 2 bases between. The CDR3 DNA is TGTGCCAGCAGTGTGGAGACCCAGTACTTC. This sequence encodes CASSVETQYF.

This clonotype has a count of ten or more. This chain connects TRBV7-9 to TRBJ1-5; D perhaps matches TRBD1 (5 bases). Between the trimmed V and J ends, which lost 5 bases and 6 bases, there was a span of 11 bases. This CDR3 spans 13 amino acids. The germline V gene encodes CDR1 SEHNR and CDR2 FQNEAQ (reference sequence). The chain's CDR3 is CASSQGDSQPQHF. For the CDR3, the DNA is TGTGCCAGCAGCCAAGGGGATTCTCAGCCCCAGCATTTT.

This clonotype was found many times. V and J are TRBV4-1 and TRBJ1-1; D is unresolved. Germline V gene data show CDR1 as MGHRA and CDR2 as YSYEKL. V dropped 3 bases and J dropped 1 base, with 12 bases sitting between them. The CDR3 is 15 residues long. The CDR3 DNA sequence: TGCGCCAGCAGCCAGGGAGACGGGAGGAACACTGAAGCTTTCTTT. Its protein product is CASSQGDGRNTEAFF.

Of note for this clonotype: No conserved phenylalanine or tryptophan is present at the end of the CDR3, so a read error is the likely explanation. The DNA is omitted, as the CDR3 cannot be located on it reliably, and the CDR3 follows TCRdb's listing. The V call is TRBV7-8, the J call TRBJ2-1; the D call TRBD1 from the table was never checked on the DNA. Germline V gives CDR1 SGHVS, CDR2 FQNEAQ. 16 amino acids form the CDR3, both terminal residues included. The CDR3: CASSAGQRGSYNEQLS.

The V gene is TRBV20-1, the J gene TRBJ1-2; unclear D gene. V was shortened by 6 bases and J by 8 bases, with 7 bases between the two germline ends. Germline V CDR1 and CDR2: DFQATT, SNEGSKA (reference sequence). This CDR3 is built from 9 residues. DNA for the CDR3: TGCAGTGCCGAAAAAGGCTACACCTTC. It translates to CSAEKGYTF.

In its sample, this clonotype was seen a few times. With a much larger clone just one base away, this may be a read error. The chain employs TRBV11-2 and TRBJ2-2, with D tentatively TRBD1 or TRBD2 (6 bases each). The CDR3 has 14 residues. Germline CDR1 SGHAT, CDR2 FQNNGV. CDR3 region: CASKGESATGGLFF. Written as DNA, the CDR3 is TGTGCCAGCAAGGGGGAGTCGGCCACCGGGGGGCTGTTTTTT.

This chain's CDR3 is CASGFFRETQYF. CDR3 sequence (DNA): TGTGCTAGTGGTTTCTTCCGAGAGACCCAGTACTTC. This chain connects TRBV12-5 to TRBJ2-5; D remains ambiguous. Between the trimmed V and J ends, which lost 3 bases and 4 bases, there was a span of 6 bases. Per the germline V gene, CDR1 is LGHNT and CDR2 is FRNRAP. The CDR3 runs 12 residues.

This clonotype appeared many times. The rearrangement joins TRBV7-9 to TRBJ2-1; the D is unclear. The CDR3 covers 12 residues. Looked up from germline, CDR1 is SEHNR and CDR2 is FQNEAQ (reference sequence). The V gene lost 3 bases and the J gene lost 4 bases, with 4 bases spanning the gap. The CDR3 DNA reads TGTGCCAGCAGCTTCCCATACAATGAGCAGTTCTTC. Encoded protein: CASSFPYNEQFF.

In this sample, this clonotype turned up many times. The chain uses TRBV5-1 and TRBJ2-1; D call uncertain. The CDR3 is 14 residues long. V shed 5 bases and J shed 0 bases, with 9 bases lying between them. Germline CDR1 and CDR2: SGHRS and YFSETQ. Here the CDR3 reads CASSGGSSYNEQFF. The CDR3 DNA is TGCGCCAGCAGTGGCGGAAGCTCCTACAATGAGCAGTTCTTC.

This clonotype was observed at least ten times. The V gene is TRBV2, the J gene TRBJ2-1, with 10 bases lining up with TRBD2. Trimming cost V 8 bases and J 8 bases; bases outside gene matches: 12. Per germline, CDR1 SNHLY and CDR2 FYNNEI. The CDR3 covers 15 residues. The CDR3 bases are TGTGCCAGCTCCGAGGGACTAGCGAAGGGGTATGAGCAGTTCTTC. Amino acid sequence: CASSEGLAKGYEQFF.

At least ten counts were recorded for this clonotype. This chain links TRBV7-6 with TRBJ2-2, with D perhaps matching TRBD2 (5 bases). The CDR3 covers 15 residues. CDR1 SGHVS and CDR2 FNYEAQ come from the germline V gene. Trimming took off 1 base at V and 0 bases at J, with 6 bases between the two ends. CDR3: CASSLVATNTGELFF. CDR3 sequence (DNA): TGTGCCAGCAGCTTAGTAGCGACGAACACCGGGGAGCTGTTTTTT.

This clonotype was counted many times. The V gene is TRBV28, the J gene TRBJ1-5, with D maybe TRBD1 (6 bases). The CDR3 covers 13 residues. Trimming stripped 8 bases from V and 1 base from J, with 9 bases between. Germline-derived CDR1 and CDR2 are MDHEN and SYDVKM. CDR3 DNA: TGTGCCAGCTTGAGGGGGAGCAATCAGCCCCAGCATTTT. Translation gives CASLRGSNQPQHF.

V is TRBV29-1 and J is TRBJ1-1; D remains ambiguous. Per germline, CDR1 SQVTM and CDR2 ANQGSEA. Trimming stripped 6 bases from V and 0 bases from J, with 17 bases between. The CDR3 totals 15 residues. CDR3 in amino acids: CSVTSIPVMNTEAFF. The CDR3 DNA is TGCAGCGTCACCTCTATACCGGTGATGAACACTGAAGCTTTCTTT.

This clonotype was counted at least ten times. The chain carries TRBV29-1 and TRBJ2-3; 9 nucleotides match TRBD1. Trimming at V came to 4 bases and at J to 3 bases, leaving 8 bases not matched to a gene. This CDR3 has 15 amino acids. The germline V gene has CDR1 SQVTM and CDR2 ANQGSEA. CDR3: CSVVKTGGVTDTQYF. The CDR3 coding sequence is TGCAGCGTTGTAAAGACAGGGGGTGTAACAGATACGCAGTATTTT.

With respect to this clonotype: This clone may be a read error of a much larger clone one base away. CDR3 sequence: CASRGTGGYGYTF. The CDR3 nucleotides read TGCGCCAGCAGGGGGACAGGGGGCTATGGCTACACCTTC. V usage is TRBV10-2 and J usage is TRBJ1-2; TRBD1 agrees at 11 bases. V dropped 6 bases and J dropped 4; count of bases not matched to a gene: 1. CDR1 is WSHSY, CDR2 SAAADI, per germline. The CDR3 has 13 residues.

This clonotype showed up many times. The chain's CDR3 is CASSLRGGPQSYYNEQFF. CDR3 in DNA: TGCGCCAGCAGCTTGCGGGGAGGCCCCCAGTCATACTACAATGAGCAGTTCTTC. V gene TRBV5-1 combines with J gene TRBJ2-1; tentative D call: TRBD2 (6 bases). Germline CDR1 and CDR2: SGHRS and YFSETQ. V lost 1 base, J lost 3 bases, and 20 bases lay in between. CDR3 length equals 18 residues.